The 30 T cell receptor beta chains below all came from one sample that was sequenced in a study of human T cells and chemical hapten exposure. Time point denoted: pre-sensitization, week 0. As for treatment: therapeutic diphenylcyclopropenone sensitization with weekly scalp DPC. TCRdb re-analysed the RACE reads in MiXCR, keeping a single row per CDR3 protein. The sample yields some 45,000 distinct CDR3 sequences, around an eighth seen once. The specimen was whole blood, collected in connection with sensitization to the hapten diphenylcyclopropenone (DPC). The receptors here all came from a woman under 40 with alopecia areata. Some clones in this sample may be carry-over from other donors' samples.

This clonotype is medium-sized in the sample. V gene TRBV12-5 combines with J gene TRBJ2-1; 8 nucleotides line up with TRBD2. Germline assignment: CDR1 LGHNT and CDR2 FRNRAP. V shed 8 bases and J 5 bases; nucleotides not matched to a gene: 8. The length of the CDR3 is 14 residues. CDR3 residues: CASCSIAGNNEQFF. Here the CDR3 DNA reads TGTGCTAGTTGTTCAATAGCGGGAAACAATGAGCAGTTCTTC. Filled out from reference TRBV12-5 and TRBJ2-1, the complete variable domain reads DARVTQTPRHKVTEMGQEVTMRCQPILGHNTVFWYRQTMMQGLELLAYFRNRAPLDDSGMPKDRFSAEMPDATLATLKIQPSEPRDSAVYFCASCSIAGNNEQFFGPGTRLTVL.

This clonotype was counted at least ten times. The CDR3 DNA follows: TGTGCCACCAGTGAGAGACTTGGCCGCGGACGATCCAATGAGCAGTTCTTC. Protein: CATSERLGRGRSNEQFF. V and J are TRBV24-1 and TRBJ2-1; D gene unclear. This CDR3 comprises 17 residues. V lost 4 bases to trimming and J lost 6 bases, with 21 bases between them. Germline CDR1 and CDR2: KGHDR and SFDVKD.

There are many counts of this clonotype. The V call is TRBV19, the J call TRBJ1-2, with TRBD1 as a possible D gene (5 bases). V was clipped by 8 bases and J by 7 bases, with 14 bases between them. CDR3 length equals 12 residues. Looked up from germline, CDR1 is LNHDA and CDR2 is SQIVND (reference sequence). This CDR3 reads CASSWGFSGYTF. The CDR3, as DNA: TGTGCCAGTTCGTGGGGGTTTAGTGGCTACACCTTC.

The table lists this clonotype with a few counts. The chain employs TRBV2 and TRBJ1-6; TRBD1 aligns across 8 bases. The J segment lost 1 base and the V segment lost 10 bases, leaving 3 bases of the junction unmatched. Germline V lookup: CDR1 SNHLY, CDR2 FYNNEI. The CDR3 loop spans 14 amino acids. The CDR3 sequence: CAKRTGSYNSPLHF. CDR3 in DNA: TGTGCCAAACGGACAGGGTCCTATAATTCACCCCTCCACTTT.

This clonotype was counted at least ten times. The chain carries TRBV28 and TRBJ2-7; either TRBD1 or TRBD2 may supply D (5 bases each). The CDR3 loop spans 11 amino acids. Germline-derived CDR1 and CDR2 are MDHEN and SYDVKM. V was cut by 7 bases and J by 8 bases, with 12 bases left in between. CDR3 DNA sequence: TGTGCCAGCATCGAGTGGGGGAAGCAGTACTTC. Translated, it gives CASIEWGKQYF.

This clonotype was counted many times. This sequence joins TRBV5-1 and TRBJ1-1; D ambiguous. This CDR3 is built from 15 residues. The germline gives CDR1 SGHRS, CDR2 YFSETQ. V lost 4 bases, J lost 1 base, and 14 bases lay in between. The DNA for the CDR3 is TGCGCCAGCAGCCTCTCCGAGACACCGAACACTGAAGCTTTCTTT. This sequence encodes CASSLSETPNTEAFF.

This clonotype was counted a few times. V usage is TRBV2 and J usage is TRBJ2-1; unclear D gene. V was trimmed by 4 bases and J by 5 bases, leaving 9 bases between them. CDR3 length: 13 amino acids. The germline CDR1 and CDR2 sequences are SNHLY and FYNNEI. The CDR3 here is CASSAFRHNEQFF. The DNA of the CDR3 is TGTGCCAGCAGTGCGTTCCGTCACAATGAGCAGTTCTTC.

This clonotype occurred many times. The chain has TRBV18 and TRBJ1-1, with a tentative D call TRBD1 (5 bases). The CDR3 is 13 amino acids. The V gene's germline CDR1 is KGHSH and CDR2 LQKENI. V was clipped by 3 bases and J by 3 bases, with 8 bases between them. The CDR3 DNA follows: TGTGCCAGCTCACCCGACAGATACACTGAAGCTTTCTTT. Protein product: CASSPDRYTEAFF.

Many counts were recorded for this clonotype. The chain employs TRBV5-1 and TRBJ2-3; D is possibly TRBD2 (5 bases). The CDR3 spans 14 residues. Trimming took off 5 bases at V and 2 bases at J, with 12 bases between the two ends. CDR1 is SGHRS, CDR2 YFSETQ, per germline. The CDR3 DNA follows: TGCGCCAGCAGTGGCGCTCTAGCCACAGATACGCAGTATTTT. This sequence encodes CASSGALATDTQYF. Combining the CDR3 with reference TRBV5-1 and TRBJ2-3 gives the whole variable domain KAGVTQTPRYLIKTRGQQVTLSCSPISGHRSVSWYQQTPGQGLQFLFEYFSETQRNKGNFPGRFSGRQFSNSRSEMNVSTLELGDSALYLCASSGALATDTQYFGPGTRLTVL.

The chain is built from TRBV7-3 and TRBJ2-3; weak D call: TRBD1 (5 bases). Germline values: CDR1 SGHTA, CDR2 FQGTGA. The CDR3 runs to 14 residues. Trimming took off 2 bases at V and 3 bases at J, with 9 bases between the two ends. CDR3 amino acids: CASSLLGQTDTQYF. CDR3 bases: TGTGCCAGCAGCTTATTGGGGCAGACAGATACGCAGTATTTT.

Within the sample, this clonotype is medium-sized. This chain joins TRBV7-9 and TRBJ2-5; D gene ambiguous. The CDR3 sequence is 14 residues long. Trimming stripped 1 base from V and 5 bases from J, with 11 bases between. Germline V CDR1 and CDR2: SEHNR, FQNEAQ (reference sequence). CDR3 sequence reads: CASSLVLAAETQYF. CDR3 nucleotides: TGTGCCAGCAGCTTAGTGCTGGCCGCGGAGACCCAGTACTTC.

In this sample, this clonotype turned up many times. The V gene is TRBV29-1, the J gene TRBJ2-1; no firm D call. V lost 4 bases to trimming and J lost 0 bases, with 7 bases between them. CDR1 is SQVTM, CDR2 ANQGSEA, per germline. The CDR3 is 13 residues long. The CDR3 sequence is CSVASSSYNEQFF. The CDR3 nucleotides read TGCAGCGTTGCTTCCAGCTCCTACAATGAGCAGTTCTTC.

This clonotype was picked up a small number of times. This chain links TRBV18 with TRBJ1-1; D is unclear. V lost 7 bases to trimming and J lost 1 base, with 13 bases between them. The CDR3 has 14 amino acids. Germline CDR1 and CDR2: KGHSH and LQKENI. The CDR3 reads CASFPQFSNTEAFF. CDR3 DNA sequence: TGTGCCAGCTTCCCCCAATTTTCGAACACTGAAGCTTTCTTT.

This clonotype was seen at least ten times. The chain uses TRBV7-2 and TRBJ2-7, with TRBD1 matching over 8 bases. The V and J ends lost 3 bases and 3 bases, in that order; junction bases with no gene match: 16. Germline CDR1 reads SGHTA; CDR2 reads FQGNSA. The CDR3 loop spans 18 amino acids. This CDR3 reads CASSFRSGQGGYSYEQYF. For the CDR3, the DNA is TGTGCCAGCAGCTTCCGGTCCGGACAGGGCGGTTATAGCTACGAGCAGTACTTC.

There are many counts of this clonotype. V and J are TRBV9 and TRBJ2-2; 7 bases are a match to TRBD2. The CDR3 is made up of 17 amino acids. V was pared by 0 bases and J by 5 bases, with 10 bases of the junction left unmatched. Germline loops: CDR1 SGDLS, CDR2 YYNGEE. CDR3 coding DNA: TGTGCCAGCAGCGTAGCGCCGGTAGCGGGCGGTACCGGGGAGCTGTTTTTT. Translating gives CASSVAPVAGGTGELFF.

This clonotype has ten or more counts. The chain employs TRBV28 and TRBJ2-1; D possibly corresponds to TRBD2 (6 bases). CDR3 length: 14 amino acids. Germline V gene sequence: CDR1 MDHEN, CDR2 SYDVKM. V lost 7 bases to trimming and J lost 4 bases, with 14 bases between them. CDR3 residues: CASNYGSRYNEQFF. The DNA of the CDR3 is TGTGCCAGCAACTACGGGAGTCGGTACAATGAGCAGTTCTTC. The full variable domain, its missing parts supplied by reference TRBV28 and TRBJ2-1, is DVKVTQSSRYLVKRTGEKVFLECVQDMDHENMFWYRQDPGLGLRLIYFSYDVKMKEKGDIPEGYSVSREKKERFSLILESASTNQTSMYLCASNYGSRYNEQFFGPGTRLTVL.

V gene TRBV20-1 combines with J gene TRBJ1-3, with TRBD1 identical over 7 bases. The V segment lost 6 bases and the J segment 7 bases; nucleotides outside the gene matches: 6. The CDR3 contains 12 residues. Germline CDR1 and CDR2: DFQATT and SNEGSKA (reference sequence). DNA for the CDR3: TGCAGTGCCCGTGACAGGGCCAACACCATATATTTT. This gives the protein CSARDRANTIYF.

The CDR3 spells CSATGTGVVSPLHF. The CDR3 DNA sequence: TGCAGTGCTACCGGAACGGGGGTAGTCTCACCCCTCCACTTT. The rearrangement uses TRBV20-1 and TRBJ1-6; tentative D call: TRBD1 (5 bases). The germline V gene encodes CDR1 DFQATT and CDR2 SNEGSKA (reference sequence). The V end lost 4 bases, the J end lost 10 bases, and 17 bases lay between the germline ends. CDR3 length: 14 residues.

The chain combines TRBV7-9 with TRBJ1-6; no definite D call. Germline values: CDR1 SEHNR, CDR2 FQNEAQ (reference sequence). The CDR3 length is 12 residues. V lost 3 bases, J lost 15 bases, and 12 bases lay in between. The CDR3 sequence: CASSFVSGSLHF. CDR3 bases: TGTGCCAGCAGCTTCGTCTCCGGGAGCCTCCACTTT.

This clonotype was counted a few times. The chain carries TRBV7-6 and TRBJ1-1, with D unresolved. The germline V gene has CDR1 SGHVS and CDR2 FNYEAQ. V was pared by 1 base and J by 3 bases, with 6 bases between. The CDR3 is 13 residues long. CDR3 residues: CASSLGGDTEAFF. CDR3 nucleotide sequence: TGTGCCAGCAGCTTAGGGGGAGACACTGAAGCTTTCTTT.

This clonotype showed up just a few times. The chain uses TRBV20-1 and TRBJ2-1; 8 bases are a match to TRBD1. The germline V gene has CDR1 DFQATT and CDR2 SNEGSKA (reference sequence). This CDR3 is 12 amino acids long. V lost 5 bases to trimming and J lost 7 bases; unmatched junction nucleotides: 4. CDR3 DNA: TGCAGTGCTGGACAGGGATGGAATGAGCAGTTCTTC. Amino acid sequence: CSAGQGWNEQFF.

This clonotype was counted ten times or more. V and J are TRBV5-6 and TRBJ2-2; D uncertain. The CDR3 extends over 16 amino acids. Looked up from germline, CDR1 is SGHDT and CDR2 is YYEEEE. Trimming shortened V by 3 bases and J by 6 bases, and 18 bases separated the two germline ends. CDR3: CASSSPTEFPAGELFF. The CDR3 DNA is TGTGCCAGCAGCTCGCCGACTGAATTCCCCGCCGGGGAGCTGTTTTTT.

CDR3 protein: CASSQEIPGTGGGKLFF. In nucleotides, the CDR3 is TGCGCCAGCAGCCAAGAAATCCCCGGGACAGGGGGTGGCAAACTGTTTTTT. The rearrangement uses TRBV4-3 and TRBJ1-4, with 11 bases identical to TRBD1. V dropped 0 bases and J dropped 11; count of bases not matched to a gene: 11. CDR1 is LGHNA, CDR2 YSLEER, per germline. The CDR3 runs to 17 residues.

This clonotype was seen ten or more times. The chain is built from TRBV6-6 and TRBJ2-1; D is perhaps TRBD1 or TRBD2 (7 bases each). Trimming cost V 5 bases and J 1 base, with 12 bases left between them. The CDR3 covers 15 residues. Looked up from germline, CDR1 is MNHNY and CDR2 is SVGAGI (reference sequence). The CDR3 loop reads CASSNQGGSYNEQFF. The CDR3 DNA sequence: TGTGCCAGCAGTAATCAGGGGGGGTCCTACAATGAGCAGTTCTTC.

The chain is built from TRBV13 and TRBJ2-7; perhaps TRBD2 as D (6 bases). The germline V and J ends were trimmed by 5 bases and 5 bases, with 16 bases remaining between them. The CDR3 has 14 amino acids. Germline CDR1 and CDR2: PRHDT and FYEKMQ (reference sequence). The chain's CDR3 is CASSPRGAINEQYF. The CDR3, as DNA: TGTGCCAGCAGCCCCCGCGGGGCGATCAACGAGCAGTACTTC.

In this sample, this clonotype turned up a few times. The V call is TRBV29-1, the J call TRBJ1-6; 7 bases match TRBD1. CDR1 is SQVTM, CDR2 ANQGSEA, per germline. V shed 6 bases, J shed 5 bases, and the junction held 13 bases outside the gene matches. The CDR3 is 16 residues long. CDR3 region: CSVQTHRDRHNSPLHF. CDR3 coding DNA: TGCAGCGTCCAGACCCACCGGGACAGACATAATTCACCCCTCCACTTT.

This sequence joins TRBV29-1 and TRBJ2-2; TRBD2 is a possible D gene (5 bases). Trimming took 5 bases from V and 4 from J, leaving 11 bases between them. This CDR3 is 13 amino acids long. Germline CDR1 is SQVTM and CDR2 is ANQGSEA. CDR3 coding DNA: TGCAGCGTTTACGGCGGGCTCACCGGGGAGCTGTTTTTT. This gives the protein CSVYGGLTGELFF.

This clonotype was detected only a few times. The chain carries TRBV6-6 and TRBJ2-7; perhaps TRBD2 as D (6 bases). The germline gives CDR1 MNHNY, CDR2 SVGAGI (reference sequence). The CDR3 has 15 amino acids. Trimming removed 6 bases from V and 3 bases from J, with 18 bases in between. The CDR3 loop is CASSHRLVTLYEQYF. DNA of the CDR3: TGTGCCAGCAGCCACAGACTAGTTACCCTCTACGAGCAGTACTTC.

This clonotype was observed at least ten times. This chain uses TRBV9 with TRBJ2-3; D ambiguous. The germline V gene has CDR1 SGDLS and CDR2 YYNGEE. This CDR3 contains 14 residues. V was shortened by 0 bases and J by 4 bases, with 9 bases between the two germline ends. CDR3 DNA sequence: TGTGCCAGCAGCGTAGTCGGGTCCTCAGATACGCAGTATTTT. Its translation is CASSVVGSSDTQYF. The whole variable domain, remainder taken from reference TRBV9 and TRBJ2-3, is DSGVTQTPKHLITATGQRVTLRCSPRSGDLSVYWYQQSLDQGLQFLIQYYNGEERAKGNILERFSAQQFPDLHSELNLSSLELGDSALYFCASSVVGSSDTQYFGPGTRLTVL.

DNA for the CDR3: TGTGCCAGCAGCCTCAACTCGAGAGATACGCAGTATTTT. Its translation is CASSLNSRDTQYF. The V and J genes are TRBV7-6 and TRBJ2-3; D unclear. The CDR3 consists of 13 residues. Germline CDR1 and CDR2: SGHVS and FNYEAQ. V lost 5 bases and J 5 bases, leaving 11 bases between the germline ends. Together with reference TRBV7-6 and TRBJ2-3, the CDR3 gives the full variable domain: GAGVSQSPRYKVTKRGQDVALRCDPISGHVSLYWYRQALGQGPEFLTYFNYEAQQDKSGLPNDRFSAERPEGSISTLTIQRTEQRDSAMYRCASSLNSRDTQYFGPGTRLTVL.